This TCR beta chain originates from a study of blood T cell repertoires in COVID-19 (TCRdb year 2020). Describing the broader study: Samples covering the acute and convalescent phases of COVID-19 were provided by collaborators in the United States, Italy and Spain. The prospective study material was composed of cDNA or gDNA derived from T cells, B-cell-depleted T cells, or PBMCs. Deeply sampled blood TCRbeta repertoires from subjects exposed to, actively infected with, or recovered from COVID-19 were included in the dataset. The repertoires were released in a freely available public database meant as a resource for research on the immune response to SARS-CoV-2. Samples came from the ongoing ImmuneRACE study (first 160 participants) plus 1,254 subjects from 6 global collaborators. Nearly every sample came with metadata listing a de-identified subject ID, COVID-19 status, age in years and sex. Where available, HLA class I and class II types were obtained from metadata supplied by the sample provider rather than from assay-based typing. On the study overall, not on this receptor specifically: The amount of clinical and demographic metadata varied by source and participant and was provided uncurated.

V gives up 1 base and J gives up 9 bases, and the segment between their germline ends measures 11 bases. CDR1 and CDR2 (SGHTA, FQGTGA) derive from the germline V gene. The cysteine opens and the phenylalanine closes a CDR3 of 13 amino acids. Only CDR3 DNA remains: 39 bases, in frame from the first base. TCRbeta CDR3 regions were amplified from genomic DNA by means of the immunoSEQ Assay, a bias-controlled multiplex PCR. Turning to the authors' computational methods: Within the assay, amplification of reference gene primers was used to estimate how many nucleated cells each sample contained. Sequence reads were collapsed and filtered to measure the absolute abundance of every unique TCRbeta CDR3 rearrangement. Productive Simpson clonality was computed per sample as the square root of Simpson's diversity index over productive rearrangements. TCRdb carries this immuneACCESS record with in-frame sequences only. Its versions omit some clonotypes, under half of them owing to an unresolved V gene in the studies checked, with the rest unexplained. V and J calls and clone size are as listed in that table; D and trimming were resolved from the DNA. Present in this sample are over 300,000 clones, approximately 85% of which were seen just once. The ten most abundant clones make up 1.6% of the sample.

Each collaborating institution followed its own protocols to collect whole blood in K2EDTA tubes. For TCRbeta analysis, collaborators shipped samples as frozen whole blood, isolated PBMCs, or DNA extracted from either of those sample types. As for this clone: Its specific antigen is unknown. Qualities for individual bases were not recorded, and no much larger clone is one base off.

The V and J segments used are TRBV7-3 and TRBJ2-3, with TRBD2 tentatively as D gene (6 bases match). This clonotype was obtained from a woman between 45 and 65 years old with acute or convalescent COVID-19. The sequencing sample was made of peripheral blood. The DNA sequence follows: TGTGCCAGCAGCTTAAGTCGTACTAGCACGCAGTATTTT. Its translation reads: CASSLSRTSTQYF.